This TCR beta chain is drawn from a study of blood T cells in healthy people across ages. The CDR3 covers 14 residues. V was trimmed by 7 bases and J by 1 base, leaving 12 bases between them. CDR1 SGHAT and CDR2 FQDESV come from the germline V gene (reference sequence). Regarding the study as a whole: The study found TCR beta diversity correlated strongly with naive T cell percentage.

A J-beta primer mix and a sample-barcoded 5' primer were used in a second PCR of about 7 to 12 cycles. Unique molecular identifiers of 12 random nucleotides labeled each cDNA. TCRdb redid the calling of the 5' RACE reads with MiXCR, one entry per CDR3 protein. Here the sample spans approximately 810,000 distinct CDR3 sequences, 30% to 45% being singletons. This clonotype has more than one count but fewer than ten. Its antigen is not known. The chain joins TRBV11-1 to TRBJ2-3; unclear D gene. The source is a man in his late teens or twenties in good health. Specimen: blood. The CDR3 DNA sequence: TGTGCCAGCACCGAGCCCAGGCGCACAGATACGCAGTATTTT. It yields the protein CASTEPRRTDTQYF.